Below, 11 T cell receptor beta chains from the same sample are listed, as sequenced in a study of siplizumab effects on memory and regulatory T cells. Sequencing was performed with immunoSEQ multiplex PCR; in TCRdb, only in-frame clones are kept and a portion is missing. The sample includes tens of thousands of clones, roughly nine tenths of them seen just once. Sequenced: CD8+ T cells sorted from blood. The origin of the receptors is a human donor in good health.

V gene TRBV9 combines with J gene TRBJ1-1; TRBD1 agrees at 7 bases. Germline values: CDR1 SGDLS, CDR2 YYNGEE. Trimming cost V 2 bases and J 5 bases; bases outside gene matches: 9. This CDR3 region has 15 residues. The CDR3 DNA is TGTGCCAGCAGCGTGGAAGGGGGCGAGGGGACTGAAGCTTTCTTT. This sequence encodes CASSVEGGEGTEAFF.

This chain connects TRBV7-6 to TRBJ2-1, with 11 bases fitting TRBD2. The CDR3 has 17 residues. V was clipped by 5 bases and J by 4 bases; unmatched bases: 10. In germline, CDR1 is SGHVS, CDR2 FNYEAQ. The DNA for the CDR3 is TGTGCCAGCAGCCTCCTGACAGGGACTAGCGGATACAATGAGCAGTTCTTC. This encodes CASSLLTGTSGYNEQFF.

The rearrangement links TRBV6-1 to TRBJ2-7, with 7 bases fitting TRBD2. Germline CDR1 reads MNHNS; CDR2 reads SASEGT. V shed 0 bases and J 4 bases; nucleotides not matched to a gene: 3. The CDR3 consists of 14 residues. In DNA form, the CDR3 reads TGTGCCAGCAGTGAAGCGCGGGGGTTTTACGAGCAGTACTTC. It codes for CASSEARGFYEQYF.

The chain combines TRBV25-1 with TRBJ2-1, with D possibly TRBD1 on 6 matching bases. CDR1 MGHDK and CDR2 SYGVNS come from the germline V gene. This CDR3 has 14 amino acids. The V end lost 3 bases, the J end lost 4 bases, and 10 bases lay between the germline ends. The DNA of the CDR3 is TGTGCCAGCAGTGACAGGGGTCCTTACAATGAGCAGTTCTTC. The encoded protein is CASSDRGPYNEQFF.

V and J are TRBV18 and TRBJ2-7; 9 positions agree with TRBD1. CDR3 size: 15 residues. After removal of 6 bases from V and 5 bases from J, the junction contained 11 bases not matched to a gene. Germline lookup yields CDR1 KGHSH and CDR2 LQKENI. The CDR3 loop is CASSPPGTGFNEQYF. The CDR3, as DNA: TGTGCCAGCTCTCCTCCGGGGACAGGGTTCAACGAGCAGTACTTC.

This chain links TRBV12-5 with TRBJ1-1, with D uncertain. Germline values: CDR1 LGHNT, CDR2 FRNRAP. V lost 1 base, J lost 0 bases, and 12 bases lay in between. The CDR3 totals 16 residues. CDR3 in amino acids: CASGLGAGIMNTEAFF. DNA for the CDR3: TGTGCTAGTGGTTTGGGGGCGGGGATCATGAACACTGAAGCTTTCTTT.

Notes on this clone: Its ends do not fully match the called genes, so a read error is possible. The chain is built from TRBV2 and TRBJ2-7, with TRBD2 identical over 9 bases. The CDR3 sequence is 15 residues long. Per the germline V gene, CDR1 is SNHLY and CDR2 is FYNNEI. This chain's CDR3 is CASREASGMNYEQYF. The CDR3 nucleotides read TGTGCCAGCAGAGAAGCTAGCGGGATGAATTACGAGCAGTACTTC.

The chain recombines TRBV5-5 with TRBJ1-4; TRBD1 matches at 11 bases. V lost 4 bases to trimming and J lost 8 bases; unmatched junction nucleotides: 10. Germline V gives CDR1 SGHKS, CDR2 YYEKEE (reference sequence). The CDR3 extends over 16 amino acids. CDR3 sequence reads: CASSTRDRGFGEKLFF. The CDR3 DNA reads TGTGCCAGCAGCACCCGGGACAGGGGGTTTGGCGAAAAACTGTTTTTT.

The rearrangement uses TRBV2 and TRBJ2-5; possibly TRBD1 or TRBD2 for D (5 bases each). Trimming took 5 bases from V and 4 from J, leaving 11 bases between them. In germline, CDR1 is SNHLY, CDR2 FYNNEI. This CDR3 spans 13 amino acids. The CDR3 here is CASSPGGGETQYF. The CDR3 DNA follows: TGTGCCAGCAGTCCTGGGGGTGGAGAGACCCAGTACTTC.

The chain carries TRBV6-6 and TRBJ2-5; 7 bases map to TRBD2. The CDR3 runs 15 residues. Germline-derived CDR1 and CDR2 are MNHNY and SVGAGI (reference sequence). The ends lost 3 bases at V and 1 base at J; junction bases unmatched: 5. CDR3 loop: CASSYERGFQETQYF. The CDR3 DNA sequence: TGTGCCAGCAGTTATGAGCGGGGCTTCCAAGAGACCCAGTACTTC.

This clone was detected once. The genes are TRBV19 and TRBJ2-1, with 9 bases lining up with TRBD2. The germline gives CDR1 LNHDA, CDR2 SQIVND (reference sequence). CDR3 length: 17 residues. Germline trimming cut 3 bases from V and 4 bases from J; bases unmatched to any gene: 10. The CDR3 DNA is TGTGCCAGTAGTATCGGTAGCGGGAGTCGGGGTTACAATGAGCAGTTCTTC. Its protein product is CASSIGSGSRGYNEQFF.